Below, 14 T cell receptor beta chains from the same sample are listed, as sequenced in a study of blood T cells in healthy people across ages. A second 7 to 11 cycle PCR used barcoded and J-beta primers. In TCRdb, the 5' RACE reads were re-called with MiXCR into one record per CDR3 protein. The sample has roughly 1,800,000 distinct CDR3 sequences, about 49% seen once; the top ten hold less than 2.5%. The sample was blood. Receptors were obtained from a woman in her thirties or forties in good health.

This clonotype was counted between two and nine times. The chain is built from TRBV7-2 and TRBJ2-1; the D is unclear. The CDR3 is made up of 12 amino acids. Trimming shortened V by 3 bases and J by 8 bases, and 8 bases separated the two germline ends. Germline V CDR1 and CDR2: SGHTA, FQGNSA. Here the CDR3 reads CASSFLTDEQFF. The CDR3 DNA reads TGTGCCAGCAGCTTTCTTACCGATGAGCAGTTCTTC.

The chain links TRBV10-3 to TRBJ1-1, with D possibly matching TRBD1 (6 bases). The CDR3 loop spans 14 amino acids. The V end was cut by 4 bases, the J end by 6 bases, with 15 bases between. Per the germline V gene, CDR1 is ENHRY and CDR2 is SYGVKD. The CDR3 DNA is TGTGCCATCAGTGGGGATTGGAGGGGGTCTGAAGCTTTCTTT. Translating it yields CAISGDWRGSEAFF.

The chain links TRBV4-3 to TRBJ2-1; 9 bases align to TRBD1. The junction had 9 bases not matched to a gene; V was cut back by 6 bases and J by 12 bases. The CDR3 is made up of 13 amino acids. Germline CDR1 is LGHNA and CDR2 is YSLEER. The CDR3 here is CASRQQGAHGQFF. In nucleotides, the CDR3 is TGCGCCAGCAGACAACAGGGGGCCCATGGGCAGTTCTTC.

This sequence joins TRBV21-1 and TRBJ1-6; the table names TRBD1, a call not compared with the DNA. TRBV21-1 is termed a pseudogene. The CDR3 runs 19 residues. Here the CDR3 DNA reads TGTGCCAGCAGCCCTCGGATTGACAGGGGAAAGAAAAAGACACTCACCCTCCACTTT. It is translated as CASSPRIDRGKKKTLTLHF.

The J gene is TRBJ2-7, the V gene TRBV27, with D perhaps being TRBD1 or TRBD2 (6 bases each). Germline values: CDR1 MNHEY, CDR2 SMNVEV (reference sequence). V lost 3 bases and J 0 bases, leaving 12 bases between the germline ends. The CDR3 runs 15 residues. CDR3 sequence (DNA): TGTGCCAGCAGTTTTAGGGGGGCCAGCTCCTACGAGCAGTACTTC. This encodes CASSFRGASSYEQYF.

This clonotype was detected a few times. This chain links TRBV27 with TRBJ2-7, with 8 positions matching TRBD1. Germline values: CDR1 MNHEY, CDR2 SMNVEV (reference sequence). The ends lost 6 bases at V and 5 bases at J; junction bases unmatched: 9. The CDR3 totals 14 residues. CDR3 sequence reads: CASSKQGVSHEQYF. DNA of the CDR3: TGTGCCAGCAGCAAACAGGGGGTTTCCCACGAGCAGTACTTC.

The chain combines TRBV15 with TRBJ2-3, with 10 bases identical to TRBD1. Trimming at V came to 11 bases and at J to 6 bases, leaving 8 bases not matched to a gene. The CDR3 extends over 13 amino acids. CDR1 is LNHNV and CDR2 is YYDKDF in the germline V gene (reference sequence). The CDR3 spells CALGTGVLDTQYF. The CDR3 DNA sequence: TGTGCCCTTGGGACAGGGGTTTTGGATACGCAGTATTTT.

The J gene is TRBJ2-6, the V gene TRBV28, with 10 bases aligning to TRBD1. Per germline, CDR1 MDHEN and CDR2 SYDVKM. The CDR3 loop spans 18 amino acids. With V trimmed by 5 bases and J by 0 bases, 7 bases remained unmatched. The CDR3 loop is CASSVPGQGSSGANVLTF. The DNA of the CDR3 is TGTGCCAGCAGTGTACCGGGACAGGGGAGCTCTGGGGCCAACGTCCTGACTTTC.

This clonotype was observed a handful of times. This rearrangement joins TRBV20-1 to TRBJ1-6; D gene uncertain. The CDR3 length is 12 residues. Germline CDR1 is DFQATT and CDR2 is SNEGSKA (reference sequence). The V end lost 6 bases, the J end lost 9 bases, and 12 bases lay between the germline ends. The CDR3 DNA follows: TGCAGTGCGGCTCGCCTGTTTTCACCCCTCCACTTT. The encoded protein is CSAARLFSPLHF.

The chain employs TRBV6-5 and TRBJ2-1; weak D call: TRBD2 (6 bases). The end of the DNA fits TRBJ2-7 better, so the J call may be wrong. CDR3 length: 16 amino acids. CDR1 is MNHEY and CDR2 is SVGAGI in the germline V gene. The CDR3 is CASSYPGGASYNEQYF. The CDR3 DNA is TGTGCCAGCAGTTACCCGGGCGGGGCCTCCTACAATGAGCAGTACTTC.

The V gene is TRBV12-3 or TRBV12-4, the J gene TRBJ2-5; D ambiguous. With 4 bases removed from V and 11 bases from J, the gap between germline ends came to 17 bases. CDR3 length equals 13 residues. CDR3 amino acids: CASSCGQFNEQYF. The CDR3 DNA reads TGTGCCAGCAGTTGTGGGCAGTTTAATGAGCAGTACTTC.

This sequence joins TRBV28 and TRBJ1-4; a possible D gene is TRBD1 (5 bases). CDR1 and CDR2 (germline): MDHEN, SYDVKM. The CDR3 loop spans 14 amino acids. With 3 bases removed from V and 8 bases from J, the gap between germline ends came to 13 bases. CDR3 DNA sequence: TGTGCCAGCAGTTTCGGGGGAATGCGCGAAAAACTGTTTTTT. It specifies CASSFGGMREKLFF. The full variable domain, with the rest looked up from reference TRBV28 and TRBJ1-4, is DVKVTQSSRYLVKRTGEKVFLECVQDMDHENMFWYRQDPGLGLRLIYFSYDVKMKEKGDIPEGYSVSREKKERFSLILESASTNQTSMYLCASSFGGMREKLFFGSGTQLSVL.

The CDR3 DNA is TGCAGTGCCCCCTGGGTCCGCTTCCGGGACAGTATAAACGAGCAGTACTTC. This translates into CSAPWVRFRDSINEQYF. V gene TRBV20-1 combines with J gene TRBJ2-7, with TRBD1 identical over 7 bases. Germline V gene lookup returns CDR1 DFQATT and CDR2 SNEGSKA (reference sequence). Trimming cost V 6 bases and J 5 bases; bases outside gene matches: 22. There are 17 residues in the CDR3.

This clonotype has only one observation. The rearrangement joins TRBV7-2 to TRBJ2-5, with D possibly called TRBD1 or TRBD2 (5 bases each). Trimming removed 5 bases at V and 2 bases at J, with 21 bases between. CDR3 length: 17 residues. The V gene's germline CDR1 is SGHTA and CDR2 FQGNSA. The CDR3 coding sequence is TGTGCCAGCAGCCCTACACTGACCGGGGCAAAGCAAGAGACCCAGTACTTC. It codes for CASSPTLTGAKQETQYF.